The 25 T cell receptor beta chains listed next were all sequenced from one sample in a study of CD8+ T cells in alopecia areata. After isolation, RNA underwent reverse transcription to generate cDNA as the sequencing template. Assay: immunoSEQ multiplex PCR; the TCRdb copy retains only in-frame clones and omits some. The sample has approximately 150,000 clones, about 89% seen once. The sequencing used CD8+ T cells sorted from blood, collected at week 0. The source of these receptors is a human donor with alopecia areata.

V and J are TRBV29-1 and TRBJ2-7; 8 nucleotides match TRBD2. V gave up 3 bases and J gave up 2 bases; unmatched junction bases: 3. The CDR3 contains 13 residues. Germline V lookup: CDR1 SQVTM, CDR2 ANQGSEA. CDR3 DNA: TGCAGCGTTGAGTTGCGGGAGGCCTACGAGCAGTACTTC. Its translation is CSVELREAYEQYF.

The J gene is TRBJ2-7, the V gene TRBV27; TRBD2 is a possible D gene (6 bases). This CDR3 is 16 amino acids long. V gave up 0 bases and J gave up 1 base, with 13 bases separating them. The V gene's germline CDR1 is MNHEY and CDR2 SMNVEV (reference sequence). CDR3 loop: CASSLSMEGGSYEQYF. DNA for the CDR3: TGTGCCAGCAGTTTATCGATGGAGGGCGGATCCTACGAGCAGTACTTC.

This clone has a single count. The V and J genes are TRBV11-2 and TRBJ2-2; D gene ambiguous. The V end lost 3 bases, the J end lost 1 base, and 6 bases lay between the germline ends. There are 14 residues in the CDR3. From germline, CDR1 is SGHAT and CDR2 FQNNGV. CDR3 amino acids: CASSFYRNTGELFF. CDR3 nucleotides: TGTGCCAGCAGCTTCTACAGGAACACCGGGGAGCTGTTTTTT.

The chain carries TRBV5-4 and TRBJ1-1; D remains ambiguous. Trimming stripped 4 bases from V and 11 bases from J, with 12 bases between. The CDR3 sequence is 11 residues long. Germline CDR1 reads SGHNT; CDR2 reads YYREEE (reference sequence). Here the CDR3 DNA reads TGTGCCAGCAGCACCGACAAGGAGGCTTTCTTT. It yields the protein CASSTDKEAFF.

The J gene is TRBJ2-1, the V gene TRBV5-1, with D unresolved. Germline V lookup: CDR1 SGHRS, CDR2 YFSETQ. Trimming shortened V by 0 bases and J by 6 bases, and 7 bases separated the two germline ends. The CDR3 loop spans 13 amino acids. Here the CDR3 DNA reads TGCGCCAGCAGCTTGGTAGCAAGCAATGAGCAGTTCTTC. Translated, it gives CASSLVASNEQFF.

The rearrangement uses TRBV14 and TRBJ2-7; no clear D. The V gene's germline CDR1 is SGHDN and CDR2 FVKESK. The V and J ends lost 6 bases and 0 bases respectively, with 6 bases between them. This CDR3 is built from 12 residues. The CDR3 sequence is CASSYASYEQYF. The DNA of the CDR3 is TGTGCCAGCAGTTACGCCTCCTACGAGCAGTACTTC.

This rearrangement joins TRBV7-2 to TRBJ2-7; 14 bases are shared with TRBD2. The CDR3 runs to 18 residues. The germline CDR1 and CDR2 sequences are SGHTA and FQGNSA. The J segment lost 0 bases and the V segment lost 5 bases, leaving 9 bases of the junction unmatched. The CDR3 sequence: CASSRGGLAGVTSYEQYF. In nucleotides, the CDR3 is TGTGCCAGCAGCCGAGGGGGACTAGCGGGAGTTACCTCCTACGAGCAGTACTTC.

The V gene is TRBV2, the J gene TRBJ2-7, with TRBD1 matching over 8 bases. V gave up 6 bases and J gave up 6 bases; unmatched junction bases: 10. The CDR3 has 14 amino acids. Germline V gene lookup returns CDR1 SNHLY and CDR2 FYNNEI. In nucleotides, the CDR3 is TGTGCCAGCAGAAGGACAGGGCGAGGAGGCGAGCAGTACTTC. It yields the protein CASRRTGRGGEQYF.

This clone showed up just once. The V and J genes are TRBV27 and TRBJ1-2, with D perhaps TRBD1 (5 bases). Trimming removed 3 bases at V and 3 bases at J, with 11 bases between. The CDR3 runs 14 residues. CDR1 and CDR2 (germline): MNHEY, SMNVEV (reference sequence). CDR3 sequence (DNA): TGTGCCAGCAGTTTTCAGGGACTCCACTATGGCTACACCTTC. Protein product: CASSFQGLHYGYTF.

The chain uses TRBV25-1 and TRBJ1-1; D is unclear. The CDR3 sequence is 11 residues long. Germline V gene data show CDR1 as MGHDK and CDR2 as SYGVNS. V dropped 7 bases and J dropped 8 bases, with 11 bases sitting between them. The CDR3: CASIMGREAFF. As DNA, the CDR3 is TGTGCCAGCATCATGGGGAGAGAAGCTTTCTTT. Filled out from reference TRBV25-1 and TRBJ1-1, the complete variable domain reads EADIYQTPRYLVIGTGKKITLECSQTMGHDKMYWYQQDPGMELHLIHYSYGVNSTEKGDLSSESTVSRIRTEHFPLTLESARPSHTSQYLCASIMGREAFFGQGTRLTVV.

V is TRBV2 and J is TRBJ2-1; possible D gene TRBD2, 5 bases. Germline V gene lookup returns CDR1 SNHLY and CDR2 FYNNEI. Trimming stripped 4 bases from V and 2 bases from J, with 18 bases between. The CDR3 is made up of 17 amino acids. The DNA of the CDR3 is TGTGCCAGCAGTGCGCTTAGTATCAGCGGAGCCTACAATGAGCAGTTCTTC. The encoded protein is CASSALSISGAYNEQFF.

This clone was recorded a few times. The J gene is TRBJ2-1, the V gene TRBV30, with D hard to call. Germline V gives CDR1 GTSNPN, CDR2 SVGIG (reference sequence). This CDR3 has 11 residues. The V and J ends lost 5 bases and 9 bases respectively, with 11 bases between them. As DNA, the CDR3 is TGTGCCTGGGCCGTTAGTGGTGAGCAGTTCTTC. Encoded protein: CAWAVSGEQFF.

The gene calls are TRBV5-6 and TRBJ2-7; D not resolved. The length of the CDR3 is 13 residues. Germline V CDR1 and CDR2: SGHDT, YYEEEE. V was clipped by 4 bases and J by 0 bases, with 8 bases between them. The CDR3 loop is CASSPEVSYEQYF. The CDR3 DNA is TGTGCCAGCAGCCCCGAGGTCTCCTACGAGCAGTACTTC.

This chain links TRBV7-8 with TRBJ2-5; 7 nucleotides line up with TRBD2. This CDR3 has 15 amino acids. CDR1 is SGHVS, CDR2 FQNEAQ, per germline. With 0 bases clipped from V and 6 bases from J, the junction kept 7 bases outside the gene matches. CDR3 DNA sequence: TGTGCCAGCAGCTTAGCGGGGAGGGGATTGCAGACCCAGTACTTC. Translation: CASSLAGRGLQTQYF.

This clone was recorded only once. The J gene is TRBJ1-2, the V gene TRBV14; D is possibly TRBD1 (6 bases). Germline assignment: CDR1 SGHDN and CDR2 FVKESK. Deletions cut 0 bases from V and 4 bases from J, with 15 bases between. This CDR3 contains 16 residues. CDR3 sequence: CASSQDWAGGSYGYTF. The CDR3, as DNA: TGTGCCAGCAGCCAAGATTGGGCGGGGGGCTCCTATGGCTACACCTTC.

The chain carries TRBV7-2 and TRBJ2-7; D is uncertain. Per the germline V gene, CDR1 is SGHTA and CDR2 is FQGNSA. The V and J ends lost 5 bases and 4 bases respectively, with 9 bases between them. CDR3 length: 12 amino acids. CDR3: CASSPIGYEQYF. The CDR3 nucleotides are TGTGCCAGCAGCCCCATTGGGTACGAGCAGTACTTC. The full variable domain, in which reference TRBV7-2 and TRBJ2-7 provide the parts outside the CDR3, is GAGVSQSPSNKVTEKGKDVELRCDPISGHTALYWYRQSLGQGLEFLIYFQGNSAPDKSGLPSDRFSAERTGGSVSTLTIQRTQQEDSAVYLCASSPIGYEQYFGPGTRLTVT.

J is TRBJ2-5 and V is TRBV5-1; D not resolved. Trimming removed 6 bases at V and 1 base at J, with 16 bases between. The CDR3 runs to 15 residues. CDR1 is SGHRS, CDR2 YFSETQ, per germline. In nucleotides, the CDR3 is TGCGCCAGCAAGGGTGCCAGAGCCCTCCAAGAGACCCAGTACTTC. This codes for CASKGARALQETQYF.

This clone has more than one count but fewer than ten. J is TRBJ2-3 and V is TRBV6-5, with D uncertain. Per the germline V gene, CDR1 is MNHEY and CDR2 is SVGAGI. This CDR3 has 14 residues. V was trimmed by 8 bases and J by 0 bases, leaving 12 bases between them. CDR3 loop: CASRQHTSTDTQYF. Here the CDR3 DNA reads TGTGCCAGCCGGCAACATACTAGCACAGATACGCAGTATTTT.

The V and J genes are TRBV6-1 and TRBJ2-1; D is unresolved. Trimming removed 1 base from V and 5 bases from J, with 9 bases in between. Germline CDR1 is MNHNS and CDR2 is SASEGT. The CDR3 has 14 amino acids. CDR3 sequence reads: CASSEVALNNEQFF. The CDR3 DNA follows: TGTGCCAGCAGTGAAGTGGCTTTGAACAATGAGCAGTTCTTC.

This sequence joins TRBV21-1 and TRBJ2-7; the table assigns TRBD1, which was not confirmed against the DNA. TRBV21-1 is annotated as a pseudogene. The CDR3 loop spans 12 amino acids. This CDR3 reads CASRVRSYEQYF. CDR3 sequence (DNA): TGTGCCAGCAGGGTCAGGTCCTACGAGCAGTACTTC.

This chain links TRBV11-2 with TRBJ2-7; D is ambiguous. V shed 1 base and J shed 0 bases, with 4 bases lying between them. This CDR3 is 13 amino acids long. In germline, CDR1 is SGHAT, CDR2 FQNNGV. CDR3 region: CASSLVNSYEQYF. The CDR3 nucleotides are TGTGCCAGCAGCTTAGTAAACTCCTACGAGCAGTACTTC.

The chain carries TRBV2 and TRBJ2-2, with D hard to call. Germline values: CDR1 SNHLY, CDR2 FYNNEI. The CDR3 covers 14 residues. Between the trimmed V and J ends, which lost 2 bases and 0 bases, there was a span of 4 bases. The CDR3 here is CASSEPPNTGELFF. Here the CDR3 DNA reads TGTGCCAGCAGTGAACCACCGAACACCGGGGAGCTGTTTTTT. Drawing the rest from reference TRBV2 and TRBJ2-2, the complete variable domain is EPEVTQTPSHQVTQMGQEVILRCVPISNHLYFYWYRQILGQKVEFLVSFYNNEISEKSEIFDDQFSVERPDGSNFTLKIRSTKLEDSAMYFCASSEPPNTGELFFGEGSRLTVL.

In its sample, this clone was seen a few times. The chain combines TRBV27 with TRBJ2-1; 11 nucleotides line up with TRBD2. Germline values: CDR1 MNHEY, CDR2 SMNVEV (reference sequence). CDR3 length: 16 residues. Germline trimming cut 2 bases from V and 6 bases from J; bases unmatched to any gene: 6. In DNA form, the CDR3 reads TGTGCCAGCAGTTTAGAAGGGACTAGCGGCCTCAATGAGCAGTTCTTC. This codes for CASSLEGTSGLNEQFF.

The chain employs TRBV5-1 and TRBJ2-3; D gene unclear. This CDR3 spans 12 amino acids. Germline CDR1 SGHRS, CDR2 YFSETQ. V was clipped by 3 bases and J by 2 bases, with 4 bases between them. CDR3: CASSSDTDTQYF. The CDR3 bases are TGCGCCAGCAGCTCGGACACAGATACGCAGTATTTT.

J is TRBJ2-1 and V is TRBV19, with D possibly called TRBD1 or TRBD2 (5 bases each). The CDR3 is 15 amino acids. Germline V lookup: CDR1 LNHDA, CDR2 SQIVND (reference sequence). V dropped 5 bases and J dropped 6 bases, with 17 bases sitting between them. The chain's CDR3 is CASSPRDGGPNEQFF. Here the CDR3 DNA reads TGTGCCAGTAGTCCCCGGGACGGCGGGCCCAATGAGCAGTTCTTC.